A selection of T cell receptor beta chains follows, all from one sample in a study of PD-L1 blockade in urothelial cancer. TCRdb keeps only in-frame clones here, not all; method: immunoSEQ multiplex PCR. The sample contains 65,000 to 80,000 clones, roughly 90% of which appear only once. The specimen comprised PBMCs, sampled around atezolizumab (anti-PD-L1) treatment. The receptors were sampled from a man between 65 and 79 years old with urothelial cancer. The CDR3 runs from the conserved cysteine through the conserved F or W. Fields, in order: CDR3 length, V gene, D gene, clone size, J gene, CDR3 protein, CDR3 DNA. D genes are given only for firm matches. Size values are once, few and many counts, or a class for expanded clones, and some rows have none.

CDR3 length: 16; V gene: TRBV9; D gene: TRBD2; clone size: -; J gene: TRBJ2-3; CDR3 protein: CASSPPGTSGSSTQYF; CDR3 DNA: TGTGCCAGCAGCCCACCCGGGACTAGCGGGTCTAGCACGCAGTATTTT
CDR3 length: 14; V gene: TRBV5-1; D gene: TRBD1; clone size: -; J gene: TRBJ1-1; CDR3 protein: CASSAGTANTEAFF; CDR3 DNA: TGCGCCAGCAGCGCCGGGACAGCTAACACTGAAGCTTTCTTT
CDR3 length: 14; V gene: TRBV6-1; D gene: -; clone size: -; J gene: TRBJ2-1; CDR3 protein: CASRTGGSYNEQFF; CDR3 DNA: TGTGCCAGCAGGACAGGAGGCTCCTACAATGAGCAGTTCTTC
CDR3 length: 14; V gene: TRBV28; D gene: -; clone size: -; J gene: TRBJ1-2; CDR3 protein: CASSFAGVTYGYTF; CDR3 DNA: TGTGCCAGCAGTTTCGCAGGGGTCACATATGGCTACACCTTC
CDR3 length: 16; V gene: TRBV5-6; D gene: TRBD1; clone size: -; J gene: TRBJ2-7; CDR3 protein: CASSWGQLNARYEQYF; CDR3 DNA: TGTGCCAGCAGCTGGGGACAGCTCAACGCCCGCTACGAGCAGTACTTC
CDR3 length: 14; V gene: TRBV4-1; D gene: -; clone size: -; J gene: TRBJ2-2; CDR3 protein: CASSQGSFTGELFF; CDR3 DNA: TGCGCCAGCAGCCAAGGGAGTTTTACCGGGGAGCTGTTTTTT
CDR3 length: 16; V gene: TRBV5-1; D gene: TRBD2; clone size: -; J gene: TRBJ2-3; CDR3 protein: CASSLASGRSADTQYF; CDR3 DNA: TGCGCCAGCAGCTTGGCTAGCGGGAGATCCGCAGATACGCAGTATTTT
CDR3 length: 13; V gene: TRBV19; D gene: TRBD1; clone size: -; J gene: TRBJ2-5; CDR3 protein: CASKDRGKETQYF; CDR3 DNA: TGTGCCAGTAAAGACAGGGGGAAAGAGACCCAGTACTTC
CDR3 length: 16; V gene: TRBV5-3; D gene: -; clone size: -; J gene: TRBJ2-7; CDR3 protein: CARSAGTPKLTYEQYF; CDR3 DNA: TGTGCCAGAAGCGCCGGGACACCGAAGCTGACCTACGAGCAGTACTTC
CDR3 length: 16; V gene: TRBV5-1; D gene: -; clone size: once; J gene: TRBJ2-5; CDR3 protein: CASSLWGAGLQETQYF; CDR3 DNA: TGCGCCAGCAGCTTGTGGGGAGCAGGCCTCCAAGAGACCCAGTACTTC
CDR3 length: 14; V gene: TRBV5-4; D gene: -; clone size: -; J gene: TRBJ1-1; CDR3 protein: CASSLSAGRTEAFF; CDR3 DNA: TGTGCCAGCAGCCTAAGTGCAGGGAGGACTGAAGCTTTCTTT
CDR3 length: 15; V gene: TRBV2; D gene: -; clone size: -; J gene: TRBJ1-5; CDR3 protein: CASSELSGKGQPQHF; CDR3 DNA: TGTGCCAGCAGTGAATTGTCGGGGAAGGGTCAGCCCCAGCATTTT
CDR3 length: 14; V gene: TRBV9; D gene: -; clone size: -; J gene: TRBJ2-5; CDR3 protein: CASSPGGAQETQYF; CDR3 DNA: TGTGCCAGCAGCCCCGGGGGAGCGCAAGAGACCCAGTACTTC
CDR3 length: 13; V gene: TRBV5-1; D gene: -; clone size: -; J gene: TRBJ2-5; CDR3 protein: CASSWTAQETQYF; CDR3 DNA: TGCGCCAGCAGCTGGACAGCCCAAGAGACCCAGTACTTC
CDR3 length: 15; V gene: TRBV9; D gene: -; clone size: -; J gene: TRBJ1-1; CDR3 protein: CASSPHLGGNTEAFF; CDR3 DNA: TGTGCCAGCAGCCCCCATCTTGGCGGGAACACTGAAGCTTTCTTT
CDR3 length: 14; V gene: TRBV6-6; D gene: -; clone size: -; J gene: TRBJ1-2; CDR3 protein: CASSYKHGSYGYTF; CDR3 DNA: TGTGCCAGCAGTTACAAACACGGGAGTTATGGCTACACCTTC
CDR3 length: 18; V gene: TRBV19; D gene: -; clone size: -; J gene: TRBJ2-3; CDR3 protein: CASSIDLGAGGGTDTQYF; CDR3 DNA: TGTGCCAGTAGTATAGATCTTGGGGCAGGGGGAGGAACAGATACGCAGTATTTT
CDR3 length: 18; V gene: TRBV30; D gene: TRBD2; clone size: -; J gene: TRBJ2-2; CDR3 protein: CAWSVREGTSGRLRELFF; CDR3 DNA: TGTGCCTGGAGTGTACGAGAGGGGACTAGCGGGAGACTGCGGGAGCTGTTTTTT
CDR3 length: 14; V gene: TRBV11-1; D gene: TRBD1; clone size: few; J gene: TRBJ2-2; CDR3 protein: CASSPTGHTGELFF; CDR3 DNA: TGTGCCAGCAGCCCGACAGGGCACACCGGGGAGCTGTTTTTT
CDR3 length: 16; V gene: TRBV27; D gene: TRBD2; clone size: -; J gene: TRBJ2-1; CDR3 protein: CASSPRTSGRSNEQFF; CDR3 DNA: TGTGCCAGCAGTCCCCGGACTAGCGGGAGGAGTAATGAGCAGTTCTTC
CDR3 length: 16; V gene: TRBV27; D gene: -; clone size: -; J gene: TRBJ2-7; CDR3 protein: CASSLSFRGSSYEQYF; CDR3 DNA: TGTGCCAGCAGTTTATCTTTCAGGGGCTCATCCTACGAGCAGTACTTC
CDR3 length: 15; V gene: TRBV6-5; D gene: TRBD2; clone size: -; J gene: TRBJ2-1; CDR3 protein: CASSWTSGSSGEQFF; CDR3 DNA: TGTGCCAGCAGTTGGACTAGCGGGTCGTCTGGGGAGCAGTTCTTC
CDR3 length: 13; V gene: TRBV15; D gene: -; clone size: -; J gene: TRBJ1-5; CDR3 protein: CATSRLRESPQHF; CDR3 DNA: TGTGCCACCAGCAGACTCAGGGAAAGCCCCCAGCATTTT
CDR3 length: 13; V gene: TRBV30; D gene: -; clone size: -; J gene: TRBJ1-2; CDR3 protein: CAWRPPARSDYTF; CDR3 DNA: TGTGCCTGGAGGCCGCCGGCCAGGTCGGACTACACCTTC
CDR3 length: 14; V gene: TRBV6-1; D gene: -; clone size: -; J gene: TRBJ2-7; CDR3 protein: CASSEGGGNYEQYF; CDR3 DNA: TGTGCCAGCAGTGAAGGAGGGGGAAACTACGAGCAGTACTTC
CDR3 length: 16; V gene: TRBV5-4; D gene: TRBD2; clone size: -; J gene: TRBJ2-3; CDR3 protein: CASSSLAGGPQDTQYF; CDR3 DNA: TGTGCCAGCAGCTCTCTAGCGGGAGGGCCTCAGGATACGCAGTATTTT
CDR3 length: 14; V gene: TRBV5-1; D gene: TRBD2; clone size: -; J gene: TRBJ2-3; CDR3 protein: CASSSGTNTDTQYF; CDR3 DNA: TGCGCCAGCAGCAGCGGGACTAACACAGATACGCAGTATTTT
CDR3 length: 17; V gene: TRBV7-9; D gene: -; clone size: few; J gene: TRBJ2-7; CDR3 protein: CASSLGMDSQVSYEQYF; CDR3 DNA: TGTGCCAGCAGCTTAGGGATGGACAGCCAAGTTAGCTACGAGCAGTACTTC
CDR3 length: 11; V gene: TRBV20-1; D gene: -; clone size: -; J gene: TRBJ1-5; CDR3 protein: CSGRRNQPQHF; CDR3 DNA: TGCAGTGGGAGGCGGAATCAGCCCCAGCATTTT
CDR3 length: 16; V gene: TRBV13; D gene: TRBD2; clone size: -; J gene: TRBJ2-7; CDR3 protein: CASSFSGLAGGTEQYF; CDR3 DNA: TGTGCCAGCAGCTTCTCTGGGCTAGCGGGAGGGACCGAGCAGTACTTC
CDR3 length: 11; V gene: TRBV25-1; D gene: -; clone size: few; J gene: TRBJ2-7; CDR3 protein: CASSHSYEQYF; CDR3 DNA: TGTGCCAGCTCTCACAGCTACGAGCAGTACTTC
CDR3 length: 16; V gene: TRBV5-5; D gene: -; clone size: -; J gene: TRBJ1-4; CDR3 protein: CASSSRSGGTNEKLFF; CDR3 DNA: TGTGCCAGCAGCTCCCGATCCGGCGGAACTAATGAAAAACTGTTTTTT
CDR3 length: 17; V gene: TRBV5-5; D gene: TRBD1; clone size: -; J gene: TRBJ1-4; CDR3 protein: CASSPRPPGQGAEKLFF; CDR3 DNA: TGTGCCAGCAGCCCGAGACCCCCGGGACAGGGTGCTGAAAAACTGTTTTTT
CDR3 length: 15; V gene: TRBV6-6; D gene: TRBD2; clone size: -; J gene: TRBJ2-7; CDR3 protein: CASSYFLGGSNEQYF; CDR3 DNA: TGTGCCAGCAGTTATTTTCTTGGCGGGAGTAACGAGCAGTACTTC
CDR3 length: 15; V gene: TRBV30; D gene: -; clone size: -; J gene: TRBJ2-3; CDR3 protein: CAWSRAVGATDTQYF; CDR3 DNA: TGTGCCTGGAGTCGAGCGGTAGGAGCGACAGATACGCAGTATTTT
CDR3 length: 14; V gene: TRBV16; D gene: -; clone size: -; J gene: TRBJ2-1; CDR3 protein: CASSQSRGYNEQFF; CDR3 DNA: TGTGCCAGCAGCCAATCCCGGGGGTACAATGAGCAGTTCTTC
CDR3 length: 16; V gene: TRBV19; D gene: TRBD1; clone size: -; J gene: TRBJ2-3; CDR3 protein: CASSAQTGGSTDTQYF; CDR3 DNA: TGTGCCAGTAGTGCGCAAACAGGGGGTTCCACAGATACGCAGTATTTT
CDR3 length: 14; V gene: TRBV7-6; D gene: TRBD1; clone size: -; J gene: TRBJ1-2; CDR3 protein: CASSLGQGARGYTF; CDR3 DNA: TGTGCCAGCAGCTTAGGTCAGGGGGCGCGGGGCTACACCTTC
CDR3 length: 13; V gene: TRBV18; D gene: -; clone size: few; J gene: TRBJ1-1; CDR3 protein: CASSWDNRAVAFF; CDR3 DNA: TGTGCCAGCTCGTGGGACAATCGGGCTGTAGCTTTCTTT
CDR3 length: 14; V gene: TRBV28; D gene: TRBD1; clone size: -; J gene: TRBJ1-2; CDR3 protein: CASSRGLANYGYTF; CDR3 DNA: TGTGCCAGCAGCAGGGGGCTAGCTAACTATGGCTACACCTTC
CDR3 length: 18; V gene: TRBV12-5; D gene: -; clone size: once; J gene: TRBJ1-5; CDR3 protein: CASGLRAGFGGFWQPQHF; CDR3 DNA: TGTGCTAGTGGTTTGAGGGCAGGGTTTGGCGGATTCTGGCAGCCCCAGCATTTT
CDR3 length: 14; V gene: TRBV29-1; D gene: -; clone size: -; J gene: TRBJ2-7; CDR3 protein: CSVEVPGVRYEQYF; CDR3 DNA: TGCAGCGTTGAAGTCCCAGGGGTGAGATACGAGCAGTACTTC
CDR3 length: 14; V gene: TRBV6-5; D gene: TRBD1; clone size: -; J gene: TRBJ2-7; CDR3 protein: CASSSQGQSYEQYF; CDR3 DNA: TGTGCCAGCAGCTCTCAGGGACAGAGCTACGAGCAGTACTTC
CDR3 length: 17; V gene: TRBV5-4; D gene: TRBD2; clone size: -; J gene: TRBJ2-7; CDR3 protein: CASSEEASGSITYEQYF; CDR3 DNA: TGTGCCAGCAGCGAAGAGGCTAGCGGGAGCATTACCTACGAGCAGTACTTC
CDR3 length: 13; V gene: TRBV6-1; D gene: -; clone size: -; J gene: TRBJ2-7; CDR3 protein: CASSVGLAYEQYF; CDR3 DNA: TGTGCCAGCAGTGTGGGCCTCGCCTACGAGCAGTACTTC
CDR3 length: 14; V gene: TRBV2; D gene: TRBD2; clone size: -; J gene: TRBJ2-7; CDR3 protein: CASSASSGVYEQYF; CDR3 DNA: TGTGCCAGCAGCGCCAGTAGCGGGGTCTACGAGCAGTACTTC
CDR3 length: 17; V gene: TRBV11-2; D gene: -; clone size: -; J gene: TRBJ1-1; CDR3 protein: CASSLDGWAAGNTEAFF; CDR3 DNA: TGTGCCAGCAGCTTAGACGGTTGGGCAGCCGGGAACACTGAAGCTTTCTTT
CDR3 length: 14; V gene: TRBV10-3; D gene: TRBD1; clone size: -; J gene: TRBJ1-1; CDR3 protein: CAISKTGGNTEAFF; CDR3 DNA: TGTGCCATCAGTAAGACAGGGGGGAACACTGAAGCTTTCTTT